What follows are 12 T cell receptor beta chains derived from one specimen sequenced in a study of neurological immune-mediated disorders. MiXCR was run by TCRdb on the 5' RACE reads, yielding one entry per CDR3 protein. Among about 62,000 distinct CDR3 sequences listed, roughly 3.5% were seen once. Sequenced: PBMCs. These TCRs come from a woman aged 50 to 60 with multiple sclerosis.

This clonotype has a count of ten or more. The gene calls are TRBV10-3 and TRBJ2-2; 10 bases fit TRBD2. Germline CDR1 and CDR2: ENHRY and SYGVKD. The CDR3 is made up of 16 amino acids. V shed 7 bases and J 1 base; nucleotides not matched to a gene: 6. The CDR3 DNA sequence: TGTGCCATCAAAGAGGCTAGCGGGAGGAACACCGGGGAGCTGTTTTTT. Protein: CAIKEASGRNTGELFF.

This clonotype was counted many times. The CDR3 is CSASPDPLYGYTF. The CDR3 region has the DNA TGCAGTGCTAGCCCCGATCCTCTCTATGGCTACACCTTC. The rearrangement links TRBV20-1 to TRBJ1-2; no reliable D call. V shed 3 bases and J shed 4 bases, with 12 bases lying between them. CDR1 DFQATT and CDR2 SNEGSKA come from the germline V gene (reference sequence). The CDR3 runs 13 residues.

Remarks on this clonotype: A much more abundant neighbour one base away suggests this may be a read error. V is TRBV6-1 and J is TRBJ2-7; 8 bases line up with TRBD2. Germline-derived CDR1 and CDR2 are MNHNS and SASEGT. V lost 2 bases to trimming and J lost 2 bases; unmatched junction nucleotides: 5. The CDR3 length is 15 residues. The CDR3 DNA follows: TGTGCCAGCAGTGAACGGGGACTAGAGGCCTACGAGCAGTACTTC. It translates to CASSERGLEAYEQYF.

This clonotype has a count of ten or more. The chain links TRBV6-4 to TRBJ2-3, with 10 bases that match TRBD1. This CDR3 spans 15 amino acids. CDR1 and CDR2 from the germline V gene are MRHNA and SNTAGT. V shed 2 bases, J shed 1 base, and the junction held 0 bases outside the gene matches. The CDR3 protein is CASSDGTGGTDTQYF. CDR3 DNA sequence: TGTGCCAGCAGTGACGGGACAGGGGGCACAGATACGCAGTATTTT.

Details on this clonotype: Germline and junction disagree at one end, which may indicate a read error. This rearrangement joins TRBV4-2 to TRBJ1-5; tentatively, D is TRBD1 (5 bases). Germline CDR1 is LGHNA and CDR2 is YNFKEQ. CDR3 length equals 15 residues. As DNA, the CDR3 is TGTGCCTGCAGCCAAGGGGATGTCGGCGATCAGCCCCAGCATTTT. Residues: CACSQGDVGDQPQHF.

This clonotype was seen repeatedly, ten times or more. The rearrangement uses TRBV20-1 and TRBJ1-1; D is possibly TRBD1 (5 bases). V shed 1 base and J shed 0 bases, with 12 bases lying between them. CDR1 is DFQATT and CDR2 is SNEGSKA in the germline V gene (reference sequence). This CDR3 contains 15 residues. The CDR3 reads CSARVGGLMNTEAFF. In DNA, the CDR3 is TGCAGTGCTAGAGTTGGGGGACTAATGAACACTGAAGCTTTCTTT.

This clonotype has at least ten counts. V usage is TRBV9 and J usage is TRBJ1-1, with TRBD1 as a possible D gene (5 bases). Germline V CDR1 and CDR2: SGDLS, YYNGEE. The CDR3 runs to 16 residues. Trimming took off 2 bases at V and 1 base at J, with 15 bases between the two ends. CDR3 nucleotide sequence: TGTGCCAGCAGCGTCTCTGACAGTATGGCGAACACTGAAGCTTTCTTT. It is translated as CASSVSDSMANTEAFF.

This clonotype was detected ten times or more. This chain joins TRBV12-3 or TRBV12-4 and TRBJ2-7; D is possibly TRBD1 (6 bases). This CDR3 has 14 residues. The V gene lost 6 bases and the J gene lost 4 bases, with 16 bases spanning the gap. The CDR3 DNA sequence: TGTGCCAGCAGCCCTACCGGGACAAGGTACGAGCAGTACTTC. Amino acid sequence: CASSPTGTRYEQYF.

Many counts were recorded for this clonotype. This sequence joins TRBV7-9 and TRBJ1-1; tentative D call: TRBD1 (6 bases). This CDR3 has 14 amino acids. Trimming removed 3 bases from V and 4 bases from J, with 12 bases in between. The V gene's germline CDR1 is SEHNR and CDR2 FQNEAQ (reference sequence). CDR3 coding DNA: TGTGCCAGCAGCTTCCGAGGGGGGGCCACTGAAGCTTTCTTT. Protein: CASSFRGGATEAFF. Combining the CDR3 with reference TRBV7-9 and TRBJ1-1 gives the whole variable domain DTGVSQNPRHKITKRGQNVTFRCDPISEHNRLYWYRQTLGQGPEFLTYFQNEAQLEKSRLLSDRFSAERPKGSFSTLEIQRTEQGDSAMYLCASSFRGGATEAFFGQGTRLTVV.

This clonotype was recorded many times. The V and J genes are TRBV20-1 and TRBJ1-2; D is possibly TRBD1 (5 bases). Trimming removed 0 bases at V and 6 bases at J, with 11 bases between. This CDR3 has 13 amino acids. Germline V gene data show CDR1 as DFQATT and CDR2 as SNEGSKA (reference sequence). CDR3 amino acids: CSARDEAGNGYTF. CDR3 coding DNA: TGCAGTGCTAGAGATGAGGCAGGGAATGGCTACACCTTC.

This clonotype has more than one count but fewer than ten. The chain employs TRBV5-6 and TRBJ2-3, with no clear D. The CDR3 totals 14 residues. Trimming removed 1 base from V and 2 bases from J, with 8 bases in between. CDR1 is SGHDT, CDR2 YYEEEE, per germline. Written as DNA, the CDR3 is TGTGCCAGCAGCTTGTTACTACCCACAGATACGCAGTATTTT. Translated: CASSLLLPTDTQYF.

This clonotype was found many times. J is TRBJ2-7 and V is TRBV27; 9 bases align to TRBD2. The trim removed 6 bases at V and 4 bases at J, leaving 4 bases unmatched. The germline gives CDR1 MNHEY, CDR2 SMNVEV (reference sequence). The CDR3 covers 13 residues. The CDR3 DNA sequence: TGTGCCAGCAGCGGACTAGCGCGGTACGAGCAGTACTTC. It yields the protein CASSGLARYEQYF.